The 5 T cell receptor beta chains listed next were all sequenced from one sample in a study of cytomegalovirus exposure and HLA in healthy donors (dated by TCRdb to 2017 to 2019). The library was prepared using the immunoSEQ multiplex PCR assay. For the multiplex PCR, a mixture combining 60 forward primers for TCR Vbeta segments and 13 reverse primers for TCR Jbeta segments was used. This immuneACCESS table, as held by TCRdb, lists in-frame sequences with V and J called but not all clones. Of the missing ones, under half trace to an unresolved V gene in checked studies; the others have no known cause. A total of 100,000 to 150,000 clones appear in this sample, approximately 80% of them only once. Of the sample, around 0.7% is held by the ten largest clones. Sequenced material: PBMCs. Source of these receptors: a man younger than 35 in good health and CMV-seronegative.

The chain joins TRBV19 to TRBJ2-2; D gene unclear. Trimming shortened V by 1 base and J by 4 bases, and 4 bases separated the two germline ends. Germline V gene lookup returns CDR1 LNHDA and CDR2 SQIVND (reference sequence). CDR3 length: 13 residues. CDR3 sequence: CASSIGGTGELFF. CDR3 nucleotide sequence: TGTGCCAGTAGTATAGGCGGCACCGGGGAGCTGTTTTTT. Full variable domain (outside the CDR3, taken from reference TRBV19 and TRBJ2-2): DGGITQSPKYLFRKEGQNVTLSCEQNLNHDAMYWYRQDPGQGLRLIYYSQIVNDFQKGDIAEGYSVSREKKESFPLTVTSAQKNPTAFYLCASSIGGTGELFFGEGSRLTVL.

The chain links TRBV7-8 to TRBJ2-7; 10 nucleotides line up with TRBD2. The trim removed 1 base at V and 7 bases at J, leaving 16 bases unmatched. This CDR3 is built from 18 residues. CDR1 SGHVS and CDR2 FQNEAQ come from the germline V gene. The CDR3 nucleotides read TGTGCCAGCAGCTTAGTTCCCAGCGGGGGGGCCCAGATAATAGAGCAGTACTTC. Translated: CASSLVPSGGAQIIEQYF.

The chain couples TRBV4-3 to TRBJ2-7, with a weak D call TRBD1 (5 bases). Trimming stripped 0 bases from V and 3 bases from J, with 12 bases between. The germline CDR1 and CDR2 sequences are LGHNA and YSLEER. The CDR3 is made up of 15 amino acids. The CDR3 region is CASSQDSDSLYEQYF. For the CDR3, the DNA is TGCGCCAGCAGCCAAGATTCAGACAGCCTCTACGAGCAGTACTTC.

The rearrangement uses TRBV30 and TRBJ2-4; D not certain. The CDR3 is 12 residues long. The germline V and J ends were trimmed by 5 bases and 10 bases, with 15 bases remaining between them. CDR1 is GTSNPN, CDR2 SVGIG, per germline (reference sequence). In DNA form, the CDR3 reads TGTGCCTGGGGAGTGGCAACGGGTATTCAGTACTTC. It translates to CAWGVATGIQYF.

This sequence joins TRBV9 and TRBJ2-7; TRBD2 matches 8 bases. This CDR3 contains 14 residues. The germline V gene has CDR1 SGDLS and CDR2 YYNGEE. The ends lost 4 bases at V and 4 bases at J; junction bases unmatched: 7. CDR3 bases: TGTGCCAGCAGCTCCCGGGGGGGCTGGTACGAGCAGTACTTC. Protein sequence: CASSSRGGWYEQYF.